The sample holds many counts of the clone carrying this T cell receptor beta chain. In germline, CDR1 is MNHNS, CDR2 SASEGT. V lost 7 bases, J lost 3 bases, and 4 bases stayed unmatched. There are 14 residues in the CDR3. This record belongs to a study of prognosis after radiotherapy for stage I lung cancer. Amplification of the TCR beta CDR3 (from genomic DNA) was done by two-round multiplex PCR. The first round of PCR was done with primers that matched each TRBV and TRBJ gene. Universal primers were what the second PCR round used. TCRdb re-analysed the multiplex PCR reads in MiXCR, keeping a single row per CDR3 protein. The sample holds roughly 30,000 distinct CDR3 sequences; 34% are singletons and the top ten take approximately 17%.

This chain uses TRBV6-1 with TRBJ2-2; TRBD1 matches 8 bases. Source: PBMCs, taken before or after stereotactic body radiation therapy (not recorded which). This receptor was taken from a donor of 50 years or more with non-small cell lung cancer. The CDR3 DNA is TGTGCCAGCACCCCGGACAGGGACACCGGGGAGCTGTTTTTT. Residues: CASTPDRDTGELFF.